The 13 T cell receptor beta chains presented below share a single source sample, sequenced in a study of human T cells and chemical hapten exposure. Noted time point: patch test 1, 2 weeks after DPC sensitization. Treatment described: therapeutic diphenylcyclopropenone sensitization with weekly scalp DPC. TCRdb processed the RACE reads anew with MiXCR; each CDR3 protein has one entry. This sample has more than 150,000 distinct CDR3 sequences, with approximately 15% found just once. The sample in question was whole blood, obtained in connection with sensitization to the hapten diphenylcyclopropenone (DPC). The receptors come from a woman in her 30s with alopecia areata. Some clones in this sample may be carry-over from other donors' samples.

This clonotype was recorded a few times. CDR3 DNA sequence: TGTGCCAGCAGTGAAGCGGACTACCCCGGAGGTGGCTACACCTTC. As protein: CASSEADYPGGGYTF. The chain employs TRBV2 and TRBJ1-2; D gene uncertain. The V end lost 0 bases, the J end lost 7 bases, and 15 bases lay between the germline ends. This CDR3 is built from 15 residues. Germline V CDR1 and CDR2: SNHLY, FYNNEI.

Ten or more counts support this clonotype. The chain joins TRBV6-1 to TRBJ1-5, with 11 bases lining up with TRBD1. This CDR3 spans 14 amino acids. V lost 6 bases and J lost 7; bases outside the gene matches: 5. Germline V lookup: CDR1 MNHNS, CDR2 SASEGT. This CDR3 is CASRGTGGLQPQHF. The CDR3 region has the DNA TGTGCCAGCAGAGGGACAGGGGGATTGCAGCCCCAGCATTTT.

This chain uses TRBV6-6 with TRBJ1-3; D remains ambiguous. V was clipped by 2 bases and J by 1 base, with 18 bases between them. The CDR3 extends over 18 amino acids. Germline CDR1 MNHNY, CDR2 SVGAGI (reference sequence). CDR3: CASSYRAPGFKSGNTIYF. The DNA of the CDR3 is TGTGCCAGCAGTTACAGGGCTCCGGGCTTCAAATCTGGAAACACCATATATTTT.

Ten or more counts support this clonotype. The chain joins TRBV27 to TRBJ2-2; D gene unclear. In germline, CDR1 is MNHEY, CDR2 SMNVEV (reference sequence). The CDR3 length is 15 residues. Trimming removed 2 bases from V and 4 bases from J, with 11 bases in between. The CDR3 loop is CASSLGWGTTGELFF. The CDR3 coding sequence is TGTGCCAGCAGTTTAGGATGGGGAACCACCGGGGAGCTGTTTTTT.

The V gene is TRBV24-1, the J gene TRBJ2-2; D perhaps matches TRBD2 (6 bases). V dropped 7 bases and J dropped 2 bases, with 7 bases sitting between them. Germline V gene lookup returns CDR1 KGHDR and CDR2 SFDVKD. The CDR3 loop spans 13 amino acids. The CDR3 region has the DNA TGTGCCACCAGGCGGGGTAACACCGGGGAGCTGTTTTTT. This encodes CATRRGNTGELFF.

This chain joins TRBV5-6 and TRBJ2-1, with D possibly matching TRBD2 (6 bases). Trimming removed 2 bases at V and 7 bases at J, with 19 bases between. CDR3 length: 16 residues. Per the germline V gene, CDR1 is SGHDT and CDR2 is YYEEEE. The CDR3: CASSLLGGERPNEQFF. The CDR3 region has the DNA TGTGCCAGCAGCTTACTTGGCGGGGAACGTCCTAATGAGCAGTTCTTC.

The chain joins TRBV30 to TRBJ1-1; D is ambiguous. Trimming removed 4 bases at V and 6 bases at J, with 15 bases between. Germline loops: CDR1 GTSNPN, CDR2 SVGIG (reference sequence). The CDR3 is 13 amino acids. In DNA, the CDR3 is TGTGCCTGGAATCGGGGTTATAGCCCTGAAGCTTTCTTT. Its translation is CAWNRGYSPEAFF.

This clonotype turned up a few times. V usage is TRBV28 and J usage is TRBJ2-5; 7 nucleotides align to TRBD1. There are 15 residues in the CDR3. V gave up 4 bases and J gave up 3 bases; unmatched junction bases: 8. Germline CDR1 reads MDHEN; CDR2 reads SYDVKM. In DNA, the CDR3 is TGTGCCAGCAGTTCCCGGACAGGAGAAAAAGAGACCCAGTACTTC. As protein: CASSSRTGEKETQYF.

The rearrangement uses TRBV6-6 and TRBJ2-1; D tentatively fits TRBD1 or TRBD2 (5 bases each). The germline V gene has CDR1 MNHNY and CDR2 SVGAGI (reference sequence). V was shortened by 0 bases and J by 10 bases, with 13 bases between the two germline ends. The CDR3 is 14 amino acids. The CDR3 here is CASSYSQRGGEQFF. The CDR3 DNA is TGTGCCAGCAGTTACTCGCAACGGGGCGGGGAGCAGTTCTTC.

This clonotype has only a few counts. The V and J genes are TRBV7-9 and TRBJ1-4; D gene uncertain. Germline lookup yields CDR1 SEHNR and CDR2 FQNEAQ (reference sequence). The CDR3 has 16 amino acids. Trimming pared 0 bases from V and 8 bases from J, leaving 16 bases between. The CDR3, as DNA: TGTGCCAGCAGCTTAGCGAAGGATCAAAGACGCGAAAAACTGTTTTTT. Its protein is CASSLAKDQRREKLFF. The variable domain in full, with the rest retrieved from reference TRBV7-9 and TRBJ1-4, is DTGVSQNPRHKITKRGQNVTFRCDPISEHNRLYWYRQTLGQGPEFLTYFQNEAQLEKSRLLSDRFSAERPKGSFSTLEIQRTEQGDSAMYLCASSLAKDQRREKLFFGSGTQLSVL.

This clonotype was detected only a few times. The chain couples TRBV2 to TRBJ1-1, with unresolved D. The CDR3 runs to 12 residues. Germline V gene sequence: CDR1 SNHLY, CDR2 FYNNEI. Deletions cut 0 bases from V and 8 bases from J, with 7 bases between. The CDR3 protein is CASSEATKEAFF. CDR3 nucleotide sequence: TGTGCCAGCAGTGAAGCGACTAAGGAAGCTTTCTTT.

This clonotype has ten or more counts. This chain links TRBV29-1 with TRBJ2-1, with D maybe TRBD1 (5 bases). The CDR3 sequence is 12 residues long. CDR1 SQVTM and CDR2 ANQGSEA come from the germline V gene. V was trimmed by 3 bases and J by 8 bases, leaving 11 bases between them. The CDR3 loop is CSVDSGYDEQFF. The DNA for the CDR3 is TGCAGCGTTGACTCAGGGTACGATGAGCAGTTCTTC.

The chain recombines TRBV19 with TRBJ1-4; unclear D gene. The V and J ends lost 3 bases and 0 bases respectively, with 11 bases between them. This CDR3 is 16 amino acids long. Germline CDR1 LNHDA, CDR2 SQIVND (reference sequence). The DNA of the CDR3 is TGTGCCAGTAGTATGCAGAGTAGAACAACTAATGAAAAACTGTTTTTT. Protein: CASSMQSRTTNEKLFF.